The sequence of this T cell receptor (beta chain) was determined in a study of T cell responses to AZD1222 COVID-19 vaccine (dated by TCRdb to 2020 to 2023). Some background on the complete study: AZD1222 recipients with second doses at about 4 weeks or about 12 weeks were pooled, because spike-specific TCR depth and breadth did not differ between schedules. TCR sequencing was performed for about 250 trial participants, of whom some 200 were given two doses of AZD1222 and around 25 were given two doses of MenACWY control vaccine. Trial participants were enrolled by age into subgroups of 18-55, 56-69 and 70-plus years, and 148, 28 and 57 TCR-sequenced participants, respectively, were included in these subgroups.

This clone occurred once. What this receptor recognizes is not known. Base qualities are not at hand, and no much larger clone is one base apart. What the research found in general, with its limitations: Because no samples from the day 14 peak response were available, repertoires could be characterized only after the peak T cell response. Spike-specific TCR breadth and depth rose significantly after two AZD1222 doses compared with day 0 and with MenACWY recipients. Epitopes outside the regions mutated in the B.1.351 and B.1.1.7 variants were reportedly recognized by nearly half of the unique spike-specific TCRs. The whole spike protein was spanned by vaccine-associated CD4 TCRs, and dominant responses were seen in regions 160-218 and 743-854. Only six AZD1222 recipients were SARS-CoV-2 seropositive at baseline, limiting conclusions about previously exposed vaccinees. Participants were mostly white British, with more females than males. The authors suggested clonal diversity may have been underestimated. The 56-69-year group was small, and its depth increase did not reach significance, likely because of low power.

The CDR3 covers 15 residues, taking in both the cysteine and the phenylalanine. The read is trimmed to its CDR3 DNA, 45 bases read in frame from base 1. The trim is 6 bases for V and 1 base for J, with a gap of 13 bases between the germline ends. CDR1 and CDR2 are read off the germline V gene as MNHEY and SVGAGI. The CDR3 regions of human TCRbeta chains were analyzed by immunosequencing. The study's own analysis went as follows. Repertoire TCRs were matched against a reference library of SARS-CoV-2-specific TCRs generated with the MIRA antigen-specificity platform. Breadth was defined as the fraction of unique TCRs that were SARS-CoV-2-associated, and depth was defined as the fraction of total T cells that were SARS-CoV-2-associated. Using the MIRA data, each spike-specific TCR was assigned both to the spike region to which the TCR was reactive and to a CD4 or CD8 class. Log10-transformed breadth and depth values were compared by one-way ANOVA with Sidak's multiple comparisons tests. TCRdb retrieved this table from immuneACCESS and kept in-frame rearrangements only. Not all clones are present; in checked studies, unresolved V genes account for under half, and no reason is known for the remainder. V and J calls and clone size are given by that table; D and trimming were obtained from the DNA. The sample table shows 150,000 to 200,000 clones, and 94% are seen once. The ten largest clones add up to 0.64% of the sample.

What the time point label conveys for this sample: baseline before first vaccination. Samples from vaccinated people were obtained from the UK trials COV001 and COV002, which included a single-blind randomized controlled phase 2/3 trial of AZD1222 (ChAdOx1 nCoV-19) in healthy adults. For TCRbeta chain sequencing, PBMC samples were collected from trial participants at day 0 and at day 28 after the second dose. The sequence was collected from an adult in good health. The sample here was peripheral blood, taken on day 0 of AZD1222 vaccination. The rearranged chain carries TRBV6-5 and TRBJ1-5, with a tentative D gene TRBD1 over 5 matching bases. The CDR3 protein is CASRNGHLSNQPQHF. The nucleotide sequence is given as TGTGCCAGCAGAAATGGACATTTGAGCAATCAGCCCCAGCATTTT.